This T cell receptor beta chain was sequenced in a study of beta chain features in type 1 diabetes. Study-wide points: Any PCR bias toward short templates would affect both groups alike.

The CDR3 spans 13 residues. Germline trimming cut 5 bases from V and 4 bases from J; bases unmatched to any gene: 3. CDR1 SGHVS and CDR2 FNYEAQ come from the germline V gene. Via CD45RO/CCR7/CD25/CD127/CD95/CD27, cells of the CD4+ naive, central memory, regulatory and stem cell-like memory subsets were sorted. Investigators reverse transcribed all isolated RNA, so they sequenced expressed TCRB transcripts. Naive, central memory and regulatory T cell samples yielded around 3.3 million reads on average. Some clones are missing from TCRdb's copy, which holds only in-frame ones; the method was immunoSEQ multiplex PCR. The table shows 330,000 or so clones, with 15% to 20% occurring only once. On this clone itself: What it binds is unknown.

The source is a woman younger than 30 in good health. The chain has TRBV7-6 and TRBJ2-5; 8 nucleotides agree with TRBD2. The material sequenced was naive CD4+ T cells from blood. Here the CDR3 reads CASSRSGRETQYF. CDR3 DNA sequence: TGTGCCAGCAGCCGCAGCGGGAGAGAGACCCAGTACTTC.